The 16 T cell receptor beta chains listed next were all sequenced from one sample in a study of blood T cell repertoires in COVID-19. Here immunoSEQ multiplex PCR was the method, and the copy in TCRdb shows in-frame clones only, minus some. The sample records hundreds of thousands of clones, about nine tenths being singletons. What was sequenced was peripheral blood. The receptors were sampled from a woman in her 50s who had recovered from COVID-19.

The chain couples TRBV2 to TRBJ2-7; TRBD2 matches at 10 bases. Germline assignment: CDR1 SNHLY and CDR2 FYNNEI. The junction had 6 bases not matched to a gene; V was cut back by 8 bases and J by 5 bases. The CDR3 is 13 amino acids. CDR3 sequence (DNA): TGTGCCAGCGGGCCTAGCGGGGGCCACGAGCAGTACTTC. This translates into CASGPSGGHEQYF.

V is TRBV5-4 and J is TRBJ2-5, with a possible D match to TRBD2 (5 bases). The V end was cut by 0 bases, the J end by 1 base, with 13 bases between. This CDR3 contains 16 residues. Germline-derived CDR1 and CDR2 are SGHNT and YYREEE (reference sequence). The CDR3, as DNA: TGTGCCAGCAGCTTGGAGGGCCGGGGTCCCCAAGAGACCCAGTACTTC. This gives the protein CASSLEGRGPQETQYF. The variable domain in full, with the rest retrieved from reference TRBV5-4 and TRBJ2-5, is ETGVTQSPTHLIKTRGQQVTLRCSSQSGHNTVSWYQQALGQGPQFIFQYYREEENGRGNFPPRFSGLQFPNYSSELNVNALELDDSALYLCASSLEGRGPQETQYFGPGTRLLVL.

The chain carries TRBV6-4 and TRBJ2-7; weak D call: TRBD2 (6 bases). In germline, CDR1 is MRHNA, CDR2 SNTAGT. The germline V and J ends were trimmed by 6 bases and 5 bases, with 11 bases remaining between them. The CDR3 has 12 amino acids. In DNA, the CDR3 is TGTGCCAGCAGAGGAGGGAAGAACGAGCAGTACTTC. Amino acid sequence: CASRGGKNEQYF.

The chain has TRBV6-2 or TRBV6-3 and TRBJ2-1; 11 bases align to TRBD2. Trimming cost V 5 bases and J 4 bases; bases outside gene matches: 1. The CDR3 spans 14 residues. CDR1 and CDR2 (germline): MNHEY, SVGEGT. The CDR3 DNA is TGTGCCAGCAGTGGGACTAGCGGATACAATGAGCAGTTCTTC. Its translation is CASSGTSGYNEQFF.

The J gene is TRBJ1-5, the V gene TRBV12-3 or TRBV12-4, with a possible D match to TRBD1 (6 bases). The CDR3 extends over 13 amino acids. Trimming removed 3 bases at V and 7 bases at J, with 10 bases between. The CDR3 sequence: CASSFKQGQPQHF. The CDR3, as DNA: TGTGCCAGCAGTTTCAAACAGGGCCAGCCCCAGCATTTT.

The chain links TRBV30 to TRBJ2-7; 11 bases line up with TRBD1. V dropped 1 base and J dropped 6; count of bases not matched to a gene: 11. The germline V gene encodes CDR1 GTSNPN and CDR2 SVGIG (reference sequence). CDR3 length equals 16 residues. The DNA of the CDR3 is TGTGCCTGGAGTGGACCTACCCGGGACAGGGGGGCCGAGCAGTACTTC. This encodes CAWSGPTRDRGAEQYF.

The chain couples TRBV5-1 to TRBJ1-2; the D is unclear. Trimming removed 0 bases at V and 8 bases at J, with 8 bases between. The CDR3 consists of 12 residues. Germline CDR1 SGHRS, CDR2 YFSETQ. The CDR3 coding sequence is TGCGCCAGCAGCTTGGGAGCGGACGGCTACACCTTC. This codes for CASSLGADGYTF.

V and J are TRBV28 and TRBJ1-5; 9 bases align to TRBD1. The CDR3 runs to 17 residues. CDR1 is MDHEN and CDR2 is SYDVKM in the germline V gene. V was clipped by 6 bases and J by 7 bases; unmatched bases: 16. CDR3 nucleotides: TGTGCCAGCAGCCCCGTGGACAGGGGATCGTGGGGCCAGCCCCAGCATTTT. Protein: CASSPVDRGSWGQPQHF.

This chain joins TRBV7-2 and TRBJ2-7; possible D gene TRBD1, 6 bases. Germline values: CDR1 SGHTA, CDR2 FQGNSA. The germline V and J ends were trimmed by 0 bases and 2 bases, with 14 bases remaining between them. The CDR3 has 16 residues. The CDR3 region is CASSLAVQGITYEQYF. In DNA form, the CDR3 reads TGTGCCAGCAGCTTAGCGGTACAGGGAATCACCTACGAGCAGTACTTC.

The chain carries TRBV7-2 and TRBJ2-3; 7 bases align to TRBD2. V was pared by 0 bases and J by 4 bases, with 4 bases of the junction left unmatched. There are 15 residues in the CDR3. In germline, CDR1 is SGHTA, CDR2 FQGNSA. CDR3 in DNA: TGTGCCAGCAGCTTAGCGTCGGGGGGAGCAGATACGCAGTATTTT. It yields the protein CASSLASGGADTQYF.

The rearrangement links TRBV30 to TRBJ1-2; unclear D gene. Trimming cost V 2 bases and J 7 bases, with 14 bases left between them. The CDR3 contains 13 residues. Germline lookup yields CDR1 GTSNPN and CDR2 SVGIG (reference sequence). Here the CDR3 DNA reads TGTGCCTGGAGTCTTACCCGGGGTTTTGGCTACACCTTC. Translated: CAWSLTRGFGYTF.

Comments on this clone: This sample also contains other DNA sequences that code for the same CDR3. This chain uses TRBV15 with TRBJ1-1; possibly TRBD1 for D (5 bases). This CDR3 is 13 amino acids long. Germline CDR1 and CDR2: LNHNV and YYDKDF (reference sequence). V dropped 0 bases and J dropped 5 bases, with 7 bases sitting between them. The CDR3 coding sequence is TGTGCCACCAGCAGAGAAAGGGGTACTGAAGCTTTCTTT. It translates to CATSRERGTEAFF.

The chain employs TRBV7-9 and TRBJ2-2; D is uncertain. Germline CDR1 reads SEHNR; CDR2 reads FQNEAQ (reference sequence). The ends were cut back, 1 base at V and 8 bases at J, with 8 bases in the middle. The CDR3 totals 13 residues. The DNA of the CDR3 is TGTGCCAGCAGCTTAGAGATACTAGGGGAGCTGTTTTTT. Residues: CASSLEILGELFF.

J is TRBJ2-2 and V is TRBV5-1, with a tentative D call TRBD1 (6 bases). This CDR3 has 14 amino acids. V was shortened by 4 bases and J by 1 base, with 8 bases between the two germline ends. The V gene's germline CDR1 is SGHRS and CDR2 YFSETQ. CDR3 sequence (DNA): TGCGCCAGCAGCAAGGGACAGAACACCGGGGAGCTGTTTTTT. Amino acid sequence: CASSKGQNTGELFF. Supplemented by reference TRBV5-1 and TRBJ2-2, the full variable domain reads KAGVTQTPRYLIKTRGQQVTLSCSPISGHRSVSWYQQTPGQGLQFLFEYFSETQRNKGNFPGRFSGRQFSNSRSEMNVSTLELGDSALYLCASSKGQNTGELFFGEGSRLTVL.

This chain's CDR3 is CASSAGQVNQPQHF. DNA of the CDR3: TGTGCCAGCAGCGCTGGACAAGTCAATCAGCCCCAGCATTTT. This chain joins TRBV7-9 and TRBJ1-5; TRBD1 is a possible D gene (5 bases). Per the germline V gene, CDR1 is SEHNR and CDR2 is FQNEAQ (reference sequence). This CDR3 is built from 14 residues. V lost 5 bases and J lost 3, with 11 bases in between.

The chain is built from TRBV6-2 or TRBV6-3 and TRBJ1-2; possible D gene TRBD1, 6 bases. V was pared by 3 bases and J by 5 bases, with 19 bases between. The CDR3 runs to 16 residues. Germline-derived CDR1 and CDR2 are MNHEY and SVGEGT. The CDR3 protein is CASSYFREQGWYGYTF. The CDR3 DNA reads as TGTGCCAGCAGTTATTTCAGGGAACAGGGCTGGTATGGCTACACCTTC.